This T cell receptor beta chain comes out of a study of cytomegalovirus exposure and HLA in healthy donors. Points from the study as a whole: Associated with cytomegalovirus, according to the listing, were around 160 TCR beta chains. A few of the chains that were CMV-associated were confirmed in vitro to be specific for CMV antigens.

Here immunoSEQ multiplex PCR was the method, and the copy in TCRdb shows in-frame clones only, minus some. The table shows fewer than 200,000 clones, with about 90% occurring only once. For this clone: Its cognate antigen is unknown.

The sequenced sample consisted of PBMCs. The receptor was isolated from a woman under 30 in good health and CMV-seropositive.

The CDR3 region has the DNA TGCGCCAGCAGCCAAAACAGGGCTGTGGACACCGGGGAGCTGTTTTTT. It yields the protein CASSQNRAVDTGELFF. The rearrangement links TRBV4-3 to TRBJ2-2, with D maybe TRBD1 (6 bases). Trimming shortened V by 2 bases and J by 3 bases, and 13 bases separated the two germline ends. Germline CDR1 and CDR2: LGHNA and YSLEER. This CDR3 comprises 16 residues.